The next 28 T cell receptor beta chains were all read from a single sample in a study of CD8+CD57+ T cells in acquired aplastic anemia. Genomic DNA served as template for TCR beta VDJ and CDR3 profiling. In TCRdb, the reads were re-called with MiXCR into one record per CDR3 protein. Of 40,000 to 50,000 distinct CDR3 sequences in the sample, around 73% were seen once. The material sequenced was sorted CD4+, CD8+, or CD8+CD57+ T cells (not recorded which) from PBMCs. The receptors shown here come from a human donor in good health, serving as a control.

In its sample, this clonotype was seen once. The chain is built from TRBV20-1 and TRBJ1-1; possible D gene TRBD1, 5 bases. The CDR3 consists of 11 residues. The ends were cut back, 8 bases at V and 1 base at J, with 8 bases in the middle. The V gene's germline CDR1 is DFQATT and CDR2 SNEGSKA (reference sequence). The CDR3 sequence is CSRQKNTEAFF. The DNA for the CDR3 is TGCAGTAGACAGAAGAACACTGAAGCTTTCTTT.

In DNA form, the CDR3 reads TGTGCCAGTAAATCGGACGGTGACACTGCTGGCTACACCTTC. It encodes CASKSDGDTAGYTF. V gene TRBV19 combines with J gene TRBJ1-2; D is uncertain. Looked up from germline, CDR1 is LNHDA and CDR2 is SQIVND (reference sequence). V was cut by 7 bases and J by 7 bases, with 19 bases left in between. This CDR3 is 14 amino acids long.

In this sample, this clonotype turned up many times. The V and J genes are TRBV2 and TRBJ2-2; 8 bases are shared with TRBD1. V lost 3 bases to trimming and J lost 3 bases; unmatched junction nucleotides: 3. CDR1 is SNHLY and CDR2 is FYNNEI in the germline V gene. The CDR3 is 15 residues long. CDR3 loop: CASSEAGGHTGELFF. The CDR3 nucleotides are TGTGCCAGCAGTGAGGCAGGGGGCCACACCGGGGAGCTGTTTTTT.

Of note for this clonotype: A junction end diverges from the germline sequence, so it may reflect a read error. This chain links TRBV6-1 with TRBJ1-1, with TRBD1 matching over 7 bases. CDR1 is MNHNS and CDR2 is SASEGT in the germline V gene. The CDR3 has 13 amino acids. This CDR3 is CVSRDRENTEAFF. CDR3 bases: TGTGTCAGCAGAGACAGGGAAAATACTGAAGCTTTCTTT.

The gene calls are TRBV11-1 and TRBJ1-6; D is unclear. Germline V gene data show CDR1 as SGHAT and CDR2 as FQDESV (reference sequence). The CDR3 length is 16 residues. Trimming removed 5 bases at V and 10 bases at J, with 21 bases between. In DNA form, the CDR3 reads TGTGCCAGCAGCCACCCCGGACCTCGTGGTGAATCACCCCTCCACTTT. Its protein product is CASSHPGPRGESPLHF.

In this sample, this clonotype is medium-sized. The genes are TRBV24-1 and TRBJ2-2; possibly TRBD1 for D (5 bases). The germline V and J ends were trimmed by 5 bases and 2 bases, with 11 bases remaining between them. Germline V lookup: CDR1 KGHDR, CDR2 SFDVKD. The CDR3 spans 15 residues. The CDR3 DNA reads TGTGCCACCAGTGGGGGCGCTATAAACACCGGGGAGCTGTTTTTT. Translated, it gives CATSGGAINTGELFF.

There are a few counts of this clonotype. The chain has TRBV7-6 and TRBJ1-1; D not resolved. The germline V and J ends were trimmed by 1 base and 4 bases, with 1 base remaining between them. The CDR3 runs to 11 residues. CDR1 is SGHVS and CDR2 is FNYEAQ in the germline V gene. The CDR3 protein is CASSLGTEAFF. In nucleotides, the CDR3 is TGTGCCAGCAGCTTAGGCACTGAAGCTTTCTTT.

V is TRBV25-1 and J is TRBJ1-2, with D perhaps matching TRBD1 (5 bases). CDR3 length: 14 residues. The germline gives CDR1 MGHDK, CDR2 SYGVNS. With 6 bases removed from V and 4 bases from J, the gap between germline ends came to 15 bases. The CDR3 region has the DNA TGTGCCAGCAGGGGGGACGTCAATGCCTATGGCTACACCTTC. Translation: CASRGDVNAYGYTF.

The genes are TRBV29-1 and TRBJ2-7; D perhaps matches TRBD2 (5 bases). The germline V and J ends were trimmed by 7 bases and 0 bases, with 16 bases remaining between them. Germline CDR1 is SQVTM and CDR2 is ANQGSEA. The CDR3 runs 14 residues. CDR3 sequence: CSAVLATRSYEQYF. CDR3 coding DNA: TGCAGCGCTGTGCTAGCTACCCGCTCCTACGAGCAGTACTTC.

This rearrangement joins TRBV10-3 to TRBJ1-5; 7 nucleotides line up with TRBD1. Germline V gene lookup returns CDR1 ENHRY and CDR2 SYGVKD. This CDR3 comprises 15 residues. J gave up 3 bases and V 0 bases, and 2 bases lay outside the gene matches. CDR3 coding DNA: TGTGCCATCAGTGAGTCAACAGGGGTCAATCAGCCCCAGCATTTT. Translated: CAISESTGVNQPQHF.

The CDR3 is CSVEGTGGYPSYNEQFF. CDR3 coding DNA: TGCAGCGTTGAAGGAACAGGGGGCTACCCCTCCTACAATGAGCAGTTCTTC. V gene TRBV29-1 combines with J gene TRBJ2-1; 9 bases match TRBD1. J gave up 0 bases and V 1 base, and 7 bases lay outside the gene matches. Germline-derived CDR1 and CDR2 are SQVTM and ANQGSEA. CDR3 length: 17 residues.

J is TRBJ1-5 and V is TRBV24-1; tentatively, D is TRBD1 (5 bases). The CDR3 has 15 residues. Germline V CDR1 and CDR2: KGHDR, SFDVKD. Trimming shortened V by 5 bases and J by 1 base, and 11 bases separated the two germline ends. In DNA form, the CDR3 reads TGTGCCACCAGTGTTGGACACGGGAGCAATCAGCCCCAGCATTTT. Translated, it gives CATSVGHGSNQPQHF.

This chain uses TRBV2 with TRBJ1-2; no firm D call. The CDR3 loop spans 11 amino acids. Germline values: CDR1 SNHLY, CDR2 FYNNEI. Between the trimmed V and J ends, which lost 4 bases and 7 bases, there was a span of 7 bases. The DNA for the CDR3 is TGTGCCAGCAGTGCCGAATCTGGCTACACCTTC. Translation: CASSAESGYTF.

V gene TRBV20-1 combines with J gene TRBJ1-4; 9 bases are a match to TRBD1. CDR1 is DFQATT and CDR2 is SNEGSKA in the germline V gene (reference sequence). The CDR3 loop spans 13 amino acids. Unmatched junction bases numbered 4, after V lost 5 bases and J lost 6 bases. The CDR3 is CSAPGQGYEKLFF. CDR3 sequence (DNA): TGCAGTGCTCCGGGACAGGGCTATGAAAAACTGTTTTTT.

This clonotype was counted once. The J gene is TRBJ2-3, the V gene TRBV29-1; 8 positions agree with TRBD1. CDR3 length: 12 residues. The ends lost 6 bases at V and 6 bases at J; junction bases unmatched: 5. CDR1 SQVTM and CDR2 ANQGSEA come from the germline V gene. The CDR3 sequence is CSVGQGRDTQYF. The DNA for the CDR3 is TGCAGCGTAGGACAGGGTCGGGATACGCAGTATTTT.

The CDR3 coding sequence is TGTGCCATCAGTGAGCCTAATCAGCCCCAGCATTTT. It encodes CAISEPNQPQHF. The chain is built from TRBV10-3 and TRBJ1-5; no reliable D call. The CDR3 is made up of 12 amino acids. Germline CDR1 and CDR2: ENHRY and SYGVKD. V dropped 2 bases and J dropped 4 bases, with 3 bases sitting between them.

Comments on this clonotype: The CDR3 carries no conserved terminal phenylalanine or tryptophan, so it likely arises from a read error. The gene calls are TRBV11-1 and TRBJ2-1; maybe TRBD2 (5 bases). The V end lost 1 base, the J end lost 0 bases, and 7 bases lay between the germline ends. This CDR3 is built from 15 residues. The germline V gene has CDR1 SGHAT and CDR2 FQDESV (reference sequence). CDR3 in amino acids: CASSLGESSYNEQFP. CDR3 DNA sequence: TGTGCCAGCAGCTTAGGGGAGAGCTCCTACAATGAGCAGTTCCCC.

The table lists this clonotype with a count of one. V gene TRBV19 combines with J gene TRBJ2-7, with TRBD1 identical over 7 bases. V shed 5 bases and J 2 bases; nucleotides not matched to a gene: 6. Germline V CDR1 and CDR2: LNHDA, SQIVND (reference sequence). This CDR3 has 14 residues. CDR3 nucleotides: TGTGCCAGTAGTTACTCCGGGACAGCCTACGAGCAGTACTTC. As protein: CASSYSGTAYEQYF.

This clonotype was recorded at least ten times. The V gene is TRBV6-1, the J gene TRBJ2-3; TRBD2 matches 12 bases. Per germline, CDR1 MNHNS and CDR2 SASEGT. The CDR3 consists of 15 residues. The V segment lost 7 bases and the J segment 4 bases; nucleotides outside the gene matches: 6. In DNA form, the CDR3 reads TGTGCCAGCACTCGACTAGCGGGAGAGGCAGATACGCAGTATTTT. As protein: CASTRLAGEADTQYF.

In its sample, this clonotype was seen a few times. The gene calls are TRBV19 and TRBJ2-7, with a tentative D call TRBD1 (5 bases). CDR3 size: 18 residues. Trimming removed 5 bases at V and 1 base at J, with 24 bases between. Germline loops: CDR1 LNHDA, CDR2 SQIVND (reference sequence). CDR3 in DNA: TGTGCCAGTAGTGAAGCAGGGTTGAACATACCTACATCCTACGAGCAGTACTTC. Residues: CASSEAGLNIPTSYEQYF. The entire variable domain, with the rest obtained from reference TRBV19 and TRBJ2-7, is as follows: DGGITQSPKYLFRKEGQNVTLSCEQNLNHDAMYWYRQDPGQGLRLIYYSQIVNDFQKGDIAEGYSVSREKKESFPLTVTSAQKNPTAFYLCASSEAGLNIPTSYEQYFGPGTRLTVT.

This clonotype came up a few times. The V and J genes are TRBV9 and TRBJ2-5, with D unresolved. The CDR3 totals 13 residues. V was clipped by 2 bases and J by 7 bases, with 12 bases between them. Germline V gene sequence: CDR1 SGDLS, CDR2 YYNGEE. CDR3 protein: CASSVGQPGTQYF. Here the CDR3 DNA reads TGTGCCAGCAGCGTGGGTCAGCCGGGGACCCAGTACTTC.

This rearrangement joins TRBV2 to TRBJ2-6, with D uncertain. From germline, CDR1 is SNHLY and CDR2 FYNNEI. Deletions cut 7 bases from V and 4 bases from J, with 11 bases between. The CDR3 extends over 14 amino acids. In DNA, the CDR3 is TGTGCCAGCACTGTCGAGCCAGGGGCCAACGTCCTGACTTTC. Translation gives CASTVEPGANVLTF.

The chain employs TRBV11-1 and TRBJ2-1; 7 bases line up with TRBD1. V was pared by 5 bases and J by 1 base, with 5 bases of the junction left unmatched. The germline gives CDR1 SGHAT, CDR2 FQDESV (reference sequence). The CDR3 consists of 15 residues. CDR3 loop: CASSRGGASYNEQFF. Here the CDR3 DNA reads TGTGCCAGCAGCAGAGGGGGCGCGTCCTACAATGAGCAGTTCTTC. The full variable domain, rest sourced from reference TRBV11-1 and TRBJ2-1, is EAEVAQSPRYKITEKSQAVAFWCDPISGHATLYWYRQILGQGPELLVQFQDESVVDDSQLPKDRFSAERLKGVDSTLKIQPAELGDSAMYLCASSRGGASYNEQFFGPGTRLTVL.

This clonotype was found a few times. The junction differs from germline at one of its ends, possibly a read error. The chain joins TRBV10-1 to TRBJ2-5, with D unclear. Germline CDR1 and CDR2: WNHNN and SYGVQD (reference sequence). This CDR3 has 13 amino acids. CDR3 DNA sequence: TGCACCAGCAGTCCGTCACCCCAAGAGACCCAGTACTTC. Amino acids: CTSSPSPQETQYF.

This rearrangement joins TRBV7-7 to TRBJ2-7; D unresolved. The CDR3 is 10 residues long. Germline-derived CDR1 and CDR2 are SSHAT and FNYEAQ (reference sequence). V dropped 7 bases and J dropped 9 bases, with 10 bases sitting between them. The CDR3 region has the DNA TGTGCCAGCACCATGACACTGCAGTACTTC. This gives the protein CASTMTLQYF.

The V gene is TRBV2, the J gene TRBJ1-2, with D perhaps matching TRBD1 (6 bases). The CDR3 loop spans 13 amino acids. Trimming took 2 bases from V and 8 from J, leaving 12 bases between them. CDR1 SNHLY and CDR2 FYNNEI come from the germline V gene. CDR3 region: CASSETGARGYTF. The CDR3 region has the DNA TGTGCCAGCAGTGAAACGGGGGCGCGAGGCTACACCTTC.

V usage is TRBV29-1 and J usage is TRBJ2-1, with 8 bases matching TRBD1. The CDR3 spans 14 residues. CDR1 and CDR2 (germline): SQVTM, ANQGSEA. J gave up 5 bases and V 4 bases, and 7 bases lay outside the gene matches. DNA of the CDR3: TGCAGCGTTGTAGCCGGACAGGGTAACAATGAGCAGTTCTTC. Translating it yields CSVVAGQGNNEQFF.

The genes are TRBV19 and TRBJ1-5; TRBD1 might be the D (6 bases). The CDR3 length is 17 residues. Trimming left V 5 bases short and J 1 base short, with 18 bases between. Germline V gene lookup returns CDR1 LNHDA and CDR2 SQIVND (reference sequence). Here the CDR3 DNA reads TGTGCCAGTAGTGTTTCTCACAGGGCGGAGAGCAATCAGCCCCAGCATTTT. This gives the protein CASSVSHRAESNQPQHF.